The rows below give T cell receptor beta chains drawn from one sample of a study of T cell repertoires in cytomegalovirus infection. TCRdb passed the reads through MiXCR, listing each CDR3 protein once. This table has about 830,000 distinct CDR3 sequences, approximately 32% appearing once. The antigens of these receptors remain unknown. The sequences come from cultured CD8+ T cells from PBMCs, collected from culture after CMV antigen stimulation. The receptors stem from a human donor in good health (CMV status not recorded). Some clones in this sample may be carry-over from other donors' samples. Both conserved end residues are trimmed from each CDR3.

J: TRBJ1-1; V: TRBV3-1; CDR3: ASSRSQSSHNMNTEAF
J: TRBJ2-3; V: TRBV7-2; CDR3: ASSLGLAATDTQY
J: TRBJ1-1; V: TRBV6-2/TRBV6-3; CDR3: ASSDTETEDTEAF
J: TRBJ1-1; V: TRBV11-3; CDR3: ASSLDFNTEAF
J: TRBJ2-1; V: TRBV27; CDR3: ASSLRQGGLAGTYNEQF
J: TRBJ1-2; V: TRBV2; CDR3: ASSAGGADGYT
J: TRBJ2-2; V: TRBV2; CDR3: ASSEPGVNGELF
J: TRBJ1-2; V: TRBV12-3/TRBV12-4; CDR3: ASSLRASNPLGYT
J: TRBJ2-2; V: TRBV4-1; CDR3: ASSLDWDTGELF
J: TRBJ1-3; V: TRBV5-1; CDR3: ASSLEVSGNTIY
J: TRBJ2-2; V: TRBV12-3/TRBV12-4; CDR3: AERANTGELF
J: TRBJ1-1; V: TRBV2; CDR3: ASSDGHSNTEAF